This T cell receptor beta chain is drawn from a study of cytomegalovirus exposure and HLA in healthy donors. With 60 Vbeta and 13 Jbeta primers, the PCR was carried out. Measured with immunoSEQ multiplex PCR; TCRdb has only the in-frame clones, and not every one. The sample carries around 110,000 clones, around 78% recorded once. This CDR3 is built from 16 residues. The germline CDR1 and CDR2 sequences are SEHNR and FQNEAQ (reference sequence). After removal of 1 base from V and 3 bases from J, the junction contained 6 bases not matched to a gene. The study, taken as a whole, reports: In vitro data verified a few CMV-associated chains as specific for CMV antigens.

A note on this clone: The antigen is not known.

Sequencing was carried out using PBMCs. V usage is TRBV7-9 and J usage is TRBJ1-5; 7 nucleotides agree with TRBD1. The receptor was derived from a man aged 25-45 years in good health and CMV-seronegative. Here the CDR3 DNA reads TGTGCCAGCAGCTTAGGTACAGGGGACATCAATCAGCCCCAGCATTTT. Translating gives CASSLGTGDINQPQHF.